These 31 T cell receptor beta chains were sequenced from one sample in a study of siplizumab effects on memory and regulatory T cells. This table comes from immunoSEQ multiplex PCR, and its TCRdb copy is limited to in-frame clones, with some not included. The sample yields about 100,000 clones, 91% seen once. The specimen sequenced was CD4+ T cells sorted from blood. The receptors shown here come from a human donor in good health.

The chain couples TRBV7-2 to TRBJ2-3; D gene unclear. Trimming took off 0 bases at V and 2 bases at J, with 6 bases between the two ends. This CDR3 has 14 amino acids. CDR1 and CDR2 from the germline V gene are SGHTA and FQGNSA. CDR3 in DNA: TGTGCCAGCAGCTTAGCGGGAAACACAGATACGCAGTATTTT. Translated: CASSLAGNTDTQYF.

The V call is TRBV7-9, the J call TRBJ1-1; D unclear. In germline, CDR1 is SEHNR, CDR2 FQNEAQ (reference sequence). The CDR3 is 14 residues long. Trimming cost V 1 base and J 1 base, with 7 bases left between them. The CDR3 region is CASSLVPANTEAFF. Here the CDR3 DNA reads TGTGCCAGCAGCTTAGTCCCGGCGAACACTGAAGCTTTCTTT.

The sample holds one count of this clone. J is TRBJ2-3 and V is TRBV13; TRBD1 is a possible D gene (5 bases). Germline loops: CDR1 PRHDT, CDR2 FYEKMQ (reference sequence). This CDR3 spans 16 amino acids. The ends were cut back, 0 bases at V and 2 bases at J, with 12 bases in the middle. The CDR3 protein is CASSLGGLTNTDTQYF. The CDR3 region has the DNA TGTGCCAGCAGCTTAGGGGGGCTAACTAACACAGATACGCAGTATTTT.

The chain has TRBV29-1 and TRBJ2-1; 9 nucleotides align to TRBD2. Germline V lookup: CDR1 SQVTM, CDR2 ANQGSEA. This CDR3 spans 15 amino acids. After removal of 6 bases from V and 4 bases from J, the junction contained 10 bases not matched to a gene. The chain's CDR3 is CSVEPSGGSYNEQFF. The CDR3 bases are TGCAGCGTAGAACCGAGCGGGGGGTCTTACAATGAGCAGTTCTTC.

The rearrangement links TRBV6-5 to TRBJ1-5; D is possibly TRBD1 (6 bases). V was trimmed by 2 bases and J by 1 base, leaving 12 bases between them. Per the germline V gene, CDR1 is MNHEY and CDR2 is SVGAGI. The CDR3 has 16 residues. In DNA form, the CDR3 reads TGTGCCAGCAGTTACCAGGGGCCGATGAGCAATCAGCCCCAGCATTTT. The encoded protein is CASSYQGPMSNQPQHF.

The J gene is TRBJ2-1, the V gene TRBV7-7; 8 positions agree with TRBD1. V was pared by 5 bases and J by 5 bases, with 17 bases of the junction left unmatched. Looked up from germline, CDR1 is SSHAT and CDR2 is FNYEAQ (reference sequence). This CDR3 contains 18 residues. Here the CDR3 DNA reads TGTGCCAGCAGCCAGGGACGGCCGGACAGGGAATTAAACAATGAGCAGTTCTTC. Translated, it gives CASSQGRPDRELNNEQFF.

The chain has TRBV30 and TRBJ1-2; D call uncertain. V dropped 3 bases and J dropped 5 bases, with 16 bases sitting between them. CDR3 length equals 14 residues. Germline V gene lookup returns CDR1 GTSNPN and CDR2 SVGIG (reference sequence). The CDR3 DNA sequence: TGTGCCTGGAGCGGGCGGGTTACAGCATATGGCTACACCTTC. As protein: CAWSGRVTAYGYTF.

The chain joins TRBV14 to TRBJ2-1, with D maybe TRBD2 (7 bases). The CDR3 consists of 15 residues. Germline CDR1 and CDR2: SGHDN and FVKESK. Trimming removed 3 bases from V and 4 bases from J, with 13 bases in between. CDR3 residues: CASSQAGDTYNEQFF. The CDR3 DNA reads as TGTGCCAGCAGCCAGGCGGGGGACACTTACAATGAGCAGTTCTTC.

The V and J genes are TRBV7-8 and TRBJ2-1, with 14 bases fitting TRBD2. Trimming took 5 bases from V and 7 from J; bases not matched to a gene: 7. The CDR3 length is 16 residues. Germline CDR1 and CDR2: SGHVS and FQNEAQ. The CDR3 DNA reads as TGTGCCAGCAGCCCGACGGGACTAGCGGGGGAAAATGAGCAGTTCTTC. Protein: CASSPTGLAGENEQFF.

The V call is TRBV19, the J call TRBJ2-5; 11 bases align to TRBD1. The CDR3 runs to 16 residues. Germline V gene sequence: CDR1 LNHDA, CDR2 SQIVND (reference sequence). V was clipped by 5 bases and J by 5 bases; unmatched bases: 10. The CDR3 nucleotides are TGTGCCAGTAGTTCAGGGGGACAGGGGGGTTGGGAGACCCAGTACTTC. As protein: CASSSGGQGGWETQYF.

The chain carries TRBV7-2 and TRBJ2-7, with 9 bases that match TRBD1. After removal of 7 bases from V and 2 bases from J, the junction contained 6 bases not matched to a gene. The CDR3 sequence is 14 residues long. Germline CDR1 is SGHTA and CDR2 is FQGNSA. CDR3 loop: CASTPGQGPYEQYF. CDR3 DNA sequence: TGTGCCAGCACCCCGGGACAGGGCCCCTACGAGCAGTACTTC.

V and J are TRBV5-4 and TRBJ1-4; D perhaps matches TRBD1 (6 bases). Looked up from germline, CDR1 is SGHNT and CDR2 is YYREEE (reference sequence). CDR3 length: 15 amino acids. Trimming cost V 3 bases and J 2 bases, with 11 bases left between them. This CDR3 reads CASSSTGGTNEKLFF. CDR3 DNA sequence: TGTGCCAGCAGCTCGACAGGCGGGACTAATGAAAAACTGTTTTTT. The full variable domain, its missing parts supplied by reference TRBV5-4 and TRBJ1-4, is ETGVTQSPTHLIKTRGQQVTLRCSSQSGHNTVSWYQQALGQGPQFIFQYYREEENGRGNFPPRFSGLQFPNYSSELNVNALELDDSALYLCASSSTGGTNEKLFFGSGTQLSVL.

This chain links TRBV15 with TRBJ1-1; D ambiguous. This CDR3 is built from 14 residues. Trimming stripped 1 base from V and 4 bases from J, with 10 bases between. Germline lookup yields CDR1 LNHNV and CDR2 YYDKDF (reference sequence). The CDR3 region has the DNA TGTGCCACCAGCAGAGTACTATATAGCACTGAAGCTTTCTTT. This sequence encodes CATSRVLYSTEAFF.

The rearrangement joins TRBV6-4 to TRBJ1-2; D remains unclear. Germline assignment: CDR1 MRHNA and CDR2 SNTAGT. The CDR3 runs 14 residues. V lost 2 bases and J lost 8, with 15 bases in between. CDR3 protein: CASSDRASPGGYTF. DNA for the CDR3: TGTGCCAGCAGTGACAGGGCGAGTCCGGGCGGCTACACCTTC.

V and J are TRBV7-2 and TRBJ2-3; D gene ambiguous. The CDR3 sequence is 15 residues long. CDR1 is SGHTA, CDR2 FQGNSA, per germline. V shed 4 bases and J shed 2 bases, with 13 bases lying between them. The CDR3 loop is CASSWYQAYTDTQYF. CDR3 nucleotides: TGTGCCAGCAGCTGGTACCAGGCCTACACAGATACGCAGTATTTT.

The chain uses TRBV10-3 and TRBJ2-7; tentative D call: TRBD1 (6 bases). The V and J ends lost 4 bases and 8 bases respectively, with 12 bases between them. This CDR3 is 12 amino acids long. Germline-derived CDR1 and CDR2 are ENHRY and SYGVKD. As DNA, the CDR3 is TGTGCCATCAGTGGGACAGACCCTCAGCAGTACTTC. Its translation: CAISGTDPQQYF.

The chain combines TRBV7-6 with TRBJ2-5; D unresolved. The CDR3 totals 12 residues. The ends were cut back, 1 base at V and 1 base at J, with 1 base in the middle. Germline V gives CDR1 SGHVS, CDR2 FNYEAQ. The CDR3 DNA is TGTGCCAGCAGCTTAGGCCAAGAGACCCAGTACTTC. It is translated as CASSLGQETQYF.

CDR3 sequence reads: CASGGTSGWTQYF. CDR3 sequence (DNA): TGTGCCAGCGGAGGGACTAGCGGGTGGACCCAGTACTTC. The J gene is TRBJ2-5, the V gene TRBV27, with TRBD2 identical over 12 bases. J was trimmed by 7 bases and V by 8 bases; bases with no gene match: 5. CDR3 length equals 13 residues. Germline V gene sequence: CDR1 MNHEY, CDR2 SMNVEV (reference sequence).

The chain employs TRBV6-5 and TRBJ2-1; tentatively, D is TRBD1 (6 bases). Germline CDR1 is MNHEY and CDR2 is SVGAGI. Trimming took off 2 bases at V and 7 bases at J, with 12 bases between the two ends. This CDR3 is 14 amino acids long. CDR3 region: CASSYGRGENEQFF. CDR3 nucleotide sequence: TGTGCCAGCAGTTACGGCAGGGGAGAGAATGAGCAGTTCTTC.

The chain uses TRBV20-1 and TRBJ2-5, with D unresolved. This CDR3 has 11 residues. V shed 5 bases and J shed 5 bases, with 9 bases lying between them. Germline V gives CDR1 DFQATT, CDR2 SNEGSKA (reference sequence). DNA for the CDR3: TGCAGTGCTGCCCTCGCGGAGACCCAGTACTTC. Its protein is CSAALAETQYF.

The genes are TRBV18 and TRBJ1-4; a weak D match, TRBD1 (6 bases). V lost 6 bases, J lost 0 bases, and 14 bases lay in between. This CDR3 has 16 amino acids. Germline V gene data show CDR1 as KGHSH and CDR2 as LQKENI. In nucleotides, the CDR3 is TGTGCCAGCTCGCTCGACAGGACTTCAACTAATGAAAAACTGTTTTTT. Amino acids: CASSLDRTSTNEKLFF.

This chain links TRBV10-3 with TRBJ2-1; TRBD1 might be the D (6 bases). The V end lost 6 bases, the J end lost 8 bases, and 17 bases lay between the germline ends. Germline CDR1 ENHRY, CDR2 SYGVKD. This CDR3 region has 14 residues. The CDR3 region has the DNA TGTGCCATCAGCAATTTACAGGGTAGCGATGAGCAGTTCTTC. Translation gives CAISNLQGSDEQFF.

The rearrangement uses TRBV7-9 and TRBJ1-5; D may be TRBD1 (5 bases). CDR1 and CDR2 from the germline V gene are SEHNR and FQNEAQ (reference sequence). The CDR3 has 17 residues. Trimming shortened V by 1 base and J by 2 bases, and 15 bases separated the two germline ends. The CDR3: CASSLVQGLGGNQPQHF. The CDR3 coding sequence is TGTGCCAGCAGCTTAGTTCAGGGTTTGGGTGGCAATCAGCCCCAGCATTTT.

Written as DNA, the CDR3 is TGTGCCAGCAGCCCACGAGTCGGCAGCCAAGAGACCCAGTACTTC. Protein: CASSPRVGSQETQYF. This chain joins TRBV7-2 and TRBJ2-5; D is undetermined. The germline V and J ends were trimmed by 5 bases and 1 base, with 14 bases remaining between them. The CDR3 is made up of 15 amino acids. The germline V gene encodes CDR1 SGHTA and CDR2 FQGNSA. Drawing the rest from reference TRBV7-2 and TRBJ2-5, the complete variable domain is GAGVSQSPSNKVTEKGKDVELRCDPISGHTALYWYRQSLGQGLEFLIYFQGNSAPDKSGLPSDRFSAERTGGSVSTLTIQRTQQEDSAVYLCASSPRVGSQETQYFGPGTRLLVL.

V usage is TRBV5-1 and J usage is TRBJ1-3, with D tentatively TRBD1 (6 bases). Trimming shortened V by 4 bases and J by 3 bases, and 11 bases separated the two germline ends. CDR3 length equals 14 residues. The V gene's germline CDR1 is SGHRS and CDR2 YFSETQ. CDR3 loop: CASSPRTDGNTIYF. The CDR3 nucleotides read TGCGCCAGCAGCCCTAGGACAGATGGAAACACCATATATTTT.

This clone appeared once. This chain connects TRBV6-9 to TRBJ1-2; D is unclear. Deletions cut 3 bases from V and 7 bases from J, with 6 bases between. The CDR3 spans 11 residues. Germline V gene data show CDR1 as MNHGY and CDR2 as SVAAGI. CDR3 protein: CASSYTGGYTF. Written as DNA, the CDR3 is TGTGCCAGCAGTTACACTGGTGGCTACACCTTC.

The CDR3 DNA follows: TGTGCCAGCAGTTTACAGGGTGGCTACACCTTC. It yields the protein CASSLQGGYTF. The chain couples TRBV28 to TRBJ1-2, with D possibly matching TRBD1 (5 bases). Germline loops: CDR1 MDHEN, CDR2 SYDVKM. The germline V and J ends were trimmed by 2 bases and 7 bases, with 5 bases remaining between them. The CDR3 totals 11 residues.

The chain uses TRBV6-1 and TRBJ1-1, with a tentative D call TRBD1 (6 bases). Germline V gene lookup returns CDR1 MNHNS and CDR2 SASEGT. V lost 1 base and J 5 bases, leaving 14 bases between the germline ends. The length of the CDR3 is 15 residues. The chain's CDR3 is CASSEVYPGETEAFF. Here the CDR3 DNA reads TGTGCCAGCAGTGAAGTCTACCCAGGGGAGACTGAAGCTTTCTTT.

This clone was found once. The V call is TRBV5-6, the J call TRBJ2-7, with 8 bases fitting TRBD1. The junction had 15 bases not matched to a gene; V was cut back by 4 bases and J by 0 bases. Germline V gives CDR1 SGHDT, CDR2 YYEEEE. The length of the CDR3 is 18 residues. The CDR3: CASSPVTGGPWGSYEQYF. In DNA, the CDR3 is TGTGCCAGCAGCCCGGTTACAGGGGGACCCTGGGGCTCCTACGAGCAGTACTTC.

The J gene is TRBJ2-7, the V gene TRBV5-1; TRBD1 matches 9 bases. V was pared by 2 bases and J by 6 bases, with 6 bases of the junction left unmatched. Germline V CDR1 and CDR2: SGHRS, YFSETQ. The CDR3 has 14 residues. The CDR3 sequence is CASSFRTGDGEQYF. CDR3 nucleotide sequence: TGCGCCAGCAGCTTCCGGACAGGGGATGGCGAGCAGTACTTC.

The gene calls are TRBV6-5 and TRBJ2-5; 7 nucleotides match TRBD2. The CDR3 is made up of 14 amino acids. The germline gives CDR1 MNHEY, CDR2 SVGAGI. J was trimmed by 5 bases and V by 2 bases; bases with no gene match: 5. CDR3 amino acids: CASSYGLGGETQYF. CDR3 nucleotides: TGTGCCAGCAGTTACGGACTGGGGGGGGAGACCCAGTACTTC.